This T cell receptor beta chain comes out of a study of T-cell reconstitution after alpha-beta-depleted transplantation in children. General study points: At the one-year point after transplant, T-cell counts and TCRbeta diversity were found to come mostly from T cells that had been newly produced.

Using unique molecular identifiers, the investigators prepared the TCRbeta library. Using its own MiXCR run on the PCR reads, TCRdb lists one record per CDR3 protein. The data hold over 400,000 distinct CDR3 sequences, with 43% observed a single time. Trimming cost V 6 bases and J 1 base, with 12 bases left between them. Germline values: CDR1 SQVTM, CDR2 ANQGSEA. CDR3 size: 13 residues. For this clonotype: Antigen specificity is unknown.

Sequencing was performed on PBMCs, taken before TCRalphabeta/CD19-depleted stem cell transplant. The chain is built from TRBV29-1 and TRBJ2-5; no reliable D call. This receptor was obtained from a girl aged 2-15 years with aplastic anemia, due to receive a stem cell transplant. The DNA for the CDR3 is TGCAGCGTCGAGGCGGAGATCCAAGAGACCCAGTACTTC. It translates to CSVEAEIQETQYF. Variable domain in full (rest from reference TRBV29-1 and TRBJ2-5): SAVISQKPSRDICQRGTSLTIQCQVDSQVTMMFWYRQQPGQSLTLIATANQGSEATYESGFVIDKFPISRPNLTFSTLTVSNMSPEDSSIYLCSVEAEIQETQYFGPGTRLLVL.